This T cell receptor beta chain was obtained from a study of beta chain features in type 1 diabetes. Broader study findings: VDJ junctions from type 1 diabetes patients carried fewer insertions and larger deletions. Patients and controls would be equally affected if PCR favored shorter templates. A moderate, significant TCRB CDR3 shortening appeared in type 1 diabetes across four CD4+ subsets.

This clone was detected a few times. Antigen unknown. Trimming removed 3 bases at V and 6 bases at J, with 20 bases between. The CDR3 length is 16 residues. Per the germline V gene, CDR1 is KGHSH and CDR2 is LQKENI. Sequencing targeted expressed TCRB transcripts, as all isolated RNA had been reverse transcribed. Some clones are missing from TCRdb's copy, which holds only in-frame ones; the method was immunoSEQ multiplex PCR. This table has some 350,000 clones, over 8.5% appearing once. The sample comprised central memory CD4+ T cells from blood. The chain couples TRBV18 to TRBJ1-2, with a tentative D call TRBD1 (5 bases). The clonotype comes from a man aged 30-40 years with type 1 diabetes. Written as DNA, the CDR3 is TGTGCCAGCTCACCGGTGCAGGACAACGCAAGGCATGGCTACACCTTC. Translating gives CASSPVQDNARHGYTF.